This passage covers 2 T cell receptor beta chains from one sample sequenced in a study of cytomegalovirus exposure and HLA in healthy donors. Amplification used 60 Vbeta primers and 13 Jbeta primers. Clones were read by immunoSEQ multiplex PCR, and TCRdb kept only the in-frame ones, dropping some. This table holds approximately 110,000 clones, roughly three fifths found once. The sequenced sample consisted of PBMCs. Receptors were obtained from a young man in good health and CMV-seropositive.

The chain employs TRBV2 and TRBJ2-7; D possibly corresponds to TRBD1 (6 bases). This CDR3 spans 12 amino acids. Trimming removed 8 bases at V and 1 base at J, with 9 bases between. CDR1 is SNHLY and CDR2 is FYNNEI in the germline V gene. The CDR3 protein is CASHRASYEQYF. In DNA, the CDR3 is TGTGCCAGCCACAGGGCGTCCTACGAGCAGTACTTC.

This chain connects TRBV5-4 to TRBJ2-2; 10 bases line up with TRBD1. V shed 3 bases, J shed 10 bases, and the junction held 9 bases outside the gene matches. Germline V lookup: CDR1 SGHNT, CDR2 YYREEE (reference sequence). The CDR3 runs to 15 residues. The CDR3 is CASSSGDRGLLELFF. CDR3 in DNA: TGTGCCAGCAGCTCGGGGGACAGGGGATTGTTGGAGCTGTTTTTT.